This entry lists 27 T cell receptor beta chains sequenced from one sample in a study of T cell responses to AZD1222 COVID-19 vaccine. Profiled with immunoSEQ multiplex PCR; TCRdb holds only in-frame clones, not every one. The sample comprises 200,000 to 250,000 clones, roughly 94% of which are singletons, and 1.7% rests with the top ten. The material sequenced was peripheral blood, taken 28 days after the second dose of the MenACWY control vaccine. These receptors were obtained from an adult who received the MenACWY meningococcal vaccine as a control.

V is TRBV9 and J is TRBJ2-2, with D unclear. The V gene's germline CDR1 is SGDLS and CDR2 YYNGEE. Between the trimmed V and J ends, which lost 4 bases and 1 base, there was a span of 5 bases. This CDR3 spans 13 amino acids. CDR3 in amino acids: CASSTQNTGELFF. The DNA for the CDR3 is TGTGCCAGCAGCACCCAGAACACCGGGGAGCTGTTTTTT.

The chain uses TRBV28 and TRBJ1-5; D not certain. V lost 11 bases and J 4 bases, leaving 15 bases between the germline ends. The CDR3 has 13 residues. Germline CDR1 MDHEN, CDR2 SYDVKM. This chain's CDR3 is CASVNIRNQPQHF. The CDR3 bases are TGTGCCTCTGTAAATATCCGGAATCAGCCCCAGCATTTT.

This chain links TRBV5-4 with TRBJ2-1; D might be TRBD2 (5 bases). Trimming removed 1 base from V and 8 bases from J, with 13 bases in between. Germline V gene data show CDR1 as SGHNT and CDR2 as YYREEE (reference sequence). There are 14 residues in the CDR3. CDR3 nucleotides: TGTGCCAGCAGCTTGCCGGGATCCGGTGATGAGCAGTTCTTC. This sequence encodes CASSLPGSGDEQFF. Based on the CDR3 plus reference TRBV5-4 and TRBJ2-1, the full variable domain is ETGVTQSPTHLIKTRGQQVTLRCSSQSGHNTVSWYQQALGQGPQFIFQYYREEENGRGNFPPRFSGLQFPNYSSELNVNALELDDSALYLCASSLPGSGDEQFFGPGTRLTVL.

This chain uses TRBV3-1 (or the pseudogene TRBV3-2) with TRBJ2-1; D unclear. The CDR3 has 15 residues. The V end lost 2 bases, the J end lost 0 bases, and 8 bases lay between the germline ends. Germline loops: CDR1 LGHDT, CDR2 YNNKEL (reference sequence). Written as DNA, the CDR3 is TGTGCCAGCAGCCAAAGGCAGAGCTCCTACAATGAGCAGTTCTTC. It encodes CASSQRQSSYNEQFF.

The chain joins TRBV5-4 to TRBJ1-1; D unresolved. V lost 1 base and J lost 0, with 1 base in between. Germline values: CDR1 SGHNT, CDR2 YYREEE (reference sequence). The CDR3 covers 12 residues. CDR3 amino acids: CASSLMNTEAFF. As DNA, the CDR3 is TGTGCCAGCAGCTTGATGAACACTGAAGCTTTCTTT.

The chain recombines TRBV7-9 with TRBJ1-2, with D unclear. The germline V gene has CDR1 SEHNR and CDR2 FQNEAQ (reference sequence). This CDR3 spans 14 amino acids. V was pared by 2 bases and J by 7 bases, with 14 bases between. The CDR3 protein is CASSLSRAGGGYTF. As DNA, the CDR3 is TGTGCCAGCAGCTTAAGCCGGGCCGGCGGTGGCTACACCTTC.

V and J are TRBV18 and TRBJ1-1, with D unclear. CDR1 is KGHSH, CDR2 LQKENI, per germline. The CDR3 runs to 13 residues. V was trimmed by 1 base and J by 3 bases, leaving 6 bases between them. For the CDR3, the DNA is TGTGCCAGCTCACCACGTTCGGACACTGAAGCTTTCTTT. As protein: CASSPRSDTEAFF.

The chain combines TRBV30 with TRBJ1-1; TRBD1 agrees at 7 bases. Germline trimming cut 3 bases from V and 4 bases from J; bases unmatched to any gene: 11. The CDR3 consists of 15 residues. Germline assignment: CDR1 GTSNPN and CDR2 SVGIG (reference sequence). The CDR3 reads CAWSSKGTDTTEAFF. The CDR3 bases are TGTGCCTGGAGCTCCAAGGGGACAGATACCACTGAAGCTTTCTTT.

The chain combines TRBV15 with TRBJ1-4; the D gene is possibly TRBD1 (5 bases). Germline CDR1 reads LNHNV; CDR2 reads YYDKDF (reference sequence). This CDR3 region has 15 residues. V was clipped by 3 bases and J by 2 bases, with 10 bases between them. The CDR3 protein is CATSRSRETNEKLFF. CDR3 DNA sequence: TGTGCCACCAGCAGGAGCAGGGAGACTAATGAAAAACTGTTTTTT.

V usage is TRBV6-5 and J usage is TRBJ2-7, with 8 bases that match TRBD1. With V trimmed by 4 bases and J by 7 bases, 3 bases remained unmatched. Germline CDR1 and CDR2: MNHEY and SVGAGI. CDR3 length: 12 amino acids. The CDR3 region is CASSSNRGEQYF. The CDR3 DNA is TGTGCCAGCAGTTCCAACAGGGGGGAGCAGTACTTC.

The V gene is TRBV12-3 or TRBV12-4, the J gene TRBJ1-6; TRBD1 agrees at 7 bases. This CDR3 has 12 residues. V lost 5 bases and J lost 14; bases outside the gene matches: 6. The CDR3 loop reads CASSQGTATLHF. The CDR3 nucleotides read TGTGCCAGCAGTCAGGGGACAGCTACCCTCCACTTT.

V gene TRBV27 combines with J gene TRBJ2-7; 15 nucleotides align to TRBD2. Trimming removed 5 bases from V and 4 bases from J; junction bases left unmatched: 3. This CDR3 spans 15 amino acids. Germline-derived CDR1 and CDR2 are MNHEY and SMNVEV (reference sequence). CDR3 nucleotides: TGTGCCAGCAGTCAGGGACTAGCGGGAGGTTACGAGCAGTACTTC. Translated: CASSQGLAGGYEQYF.

As for this clone: Other DNA sequences of this sample code for an identical CDR3. The rearrangement joins TRBV19 to TRBJ1-1, with D unclear. Germline V gene lookup returns CDR1 LNHDA and CDR2 SQIVND (reference sequence). This CDR3 has 15 amino acids. The V end lost 1 base, the J end lost 0 bases, and 9 bases lay between the germline ends. This CDR3 is CASSIGGIMNTEAFF. The CDR3 region has the DNA TGTGCCAGTAGTATAGGCGGGATTATGAACACTGAAGCTTTCTTT.

V is TRBV9 and J is TRBJ2-5, with 12 bases that match TRBD2. With 4 bases clipped from V and 5 bases from J, the junction kept 12 bases outside the gene matches. Germline CDR1 is SGDLS and CDR2 is YYNGEE. The CDR3 extends over 17 amino acids. The CDR3, as DNA: TGTGCCAGCAGCCCTAGCGGGAGGGCCAGGGTCGGGGAGACCCAGTACTTC. This gives the protein CASSPSGRARVGETQYF.

This chain links TRBV4-2 with TRBJ1-1, with a weak D call TRBD1 (5 bases). Trimming shortened V by 4 bases and J by 10 bases, and 10 bases separated the two germline ends. Germline V gene sequence: CDR1 LGHNA, CDR2 YNFKEQ. This CDR3 spans 11 amino acids. The CDR3 nucleotides read TGTGCCAGCAGCCCGGGGACGGGAGCTTTCTTT. Its protein product is CASSPGTGAFF.

The chain links TRBV28 to TRBJ2-1; D gene uncertain. CDR1 is MDHEN and CDR2 is SYDVKM in the germline V gene. With 2 bases removed from V and 6 bases from J, the gap between germline ends came to 5 bases. The CDR3 covers 12 residues. Written as DNA, the CDR3 is TGTGCCAGCAGTTTAGGTGGCAATGAGCAGTTCTTC. Translation gives CASSLGGNEQFF.

The V gene is TRBV25-1, the J gene TRBJ2-2; TRBD2 agrees at 10 bases. CDR1 is MGHDK, CDR2 SYGVNS, per germline. The J segment lost 8 bases and the V segment lost 2 bases, leaving 5 bases of the junction unmatched. The CDR3 covers 15 residues. The CDR3 nucleotides are TGTGCCAGCAGTGAAGTGGCTAGCGGGAGTGGGGAGCTGTTTTTT. Translated, it gives CASSEVASGSGELFF.

The sample holds one count of this clone. The chain uses TRBV7-8 and TRBJ2-2; 11 positions match TRBD1. The germline V gene has CDR1 SGHVS and CDR2 FQNEAQ. This CDR3 has 20 amino acids. With 5 bases clipped from V and 3 bases from J, the junction kept 17 bases outside the gene matches. The CDR3 bases are TGTGCCAGCAGCGCCCGGGGAGGGGACAGGGGGTACTCGGACACCGGGGAGCTGTTTTTT. Protein product: CASSARGGDRGYSDTGELFF.

The chain has TRBV15 and TRBJ1-5, with 8 bases identical to TRBD1. The trim removed 1 base at V and 3 bases at J, leaving 11 bases unmatched. The CDR3 covers 18 residues. Germline CDR1 reads LNHNV; CDR2 reads YYDKDF (reference sequence). The CDR3 DNA is TGTGCCACCAGCAGAGCTGACAGGGGCCAACAACACAATCAGCCCCAGCATTTT. Protein product: CATSRADRGQQHNQPQHF.

V gene TRBV28 combines with J gene TRBJ1-4; 9 positions match TRBD1. The junction had 6 bases not matched to a gene; V was cut back by 3 bases and J by 4 bases. The CDR3 spans 16 residues. Germline CDR1 is MDHEN and CDR2 is SYDVKM. The CDR3 protein is CASSFPRDRDNEKLFF. As DNA, the CDR3 is TGTGCCAGCAGTTTCCCGCGGGACAGGGATAATGAAAAACTGTTTTTT.

CDR3 in amino acids: CASVGTGGAKYF. The CDR3 region has the DNA TGTGCCAGCGTCGGGACAGGGGGCGCAAAGTACTTC. The chain uses TRBV2 and TRBJ2-7, with 12 bases matching TRBD1. Germline CDR1 reads SNHLY; CDR2 reads FYNNEI. This CDR3 is built from 12 residues. With V trimmed by 8 bases and J by 11 bases, 7 bases remained unmatched.

The chain combines TRBV28 with TRBJ1-3, with D perhaps TRBD1 (6 bases). CDR1 is MDHEN, CDR2 SYDVKM, per germline. V lost 3 bases to trimming and J lost 0 bases, with 12 bases between them. The length of the CDR3 is 16 residues. DNA for the CDR3: TGTGCCAGCAGTTTGTTAACAGGGACCTCTGGAAACACCATATATTTT. It yields the protein CASSLLTGTSGNTIYF. Supplemented by reference TRBV28 and TRBJ1-3, the full variable domain reads DVKVTQSSRYLVKRTGEKVFLECVQDMDHENMFWYRQDPGLGLRLIYFSYDVKMKEKGDIPEGYSVSREKKERFSLILESASTNQTSMYLCASSLLTGTSGNTIYFGEGSWLTVV.

This clone was found a few times. V is TRBV18 and J is TRBJ1-4, with D uncertain. There are 15 residues in the CDR3. The V gene's germline CDR1 is KGHSH and CDR2 LQKENI. The V end was cut by 6 bases, the J end by 3 bases, with 14 bases between. CDR3 sequence: CASSHESTPNEKLFF. Written as DNA, the CDR3 is TGTGCCAGCTCGCACGAGTCTACTCCTAATGAAAAACTGTTTTTT. Looking up the rest from reference TRBV18 and TRBJ1-4 gives the full variable domain: NAGVMQNPRHLVRRRGQEARLRCSPMKGHSHVYWYRQLPEEGLKFMVYLQKENIIDESGMPKERFSAEFPKEGPSILRIQQVVRGDSAAYFCASSHESTPNEKLFFGSGTQLSVL.

This sequence joins TRBV4-1 and TRBJ2-2, with 7 bases that match TRBD2. Germline V gives CDR1 MGHRA, CDR2 YSYEKL. V shed 1 base, J shed 3 bases, and the junction held 2 bases outside the gene matches. This CDR3 spans 15 amino acids. CDR3 amino acids: CASSQGLADTGELFF. CDR3 sequence (DNA): TGCGCCAGCAGCCAAGGACTAGCAGACACCGGGGAGCTGTTTTTT.

This sequence joins TRBV2 and TRBJ1-5, with unresolved D. CDR1 and CDR2 from the germline V gene are SNHLY and FYNNEI. The length of the CDR3 is 13 residues. Deletions cut 3 bases from V and 4 bases from J, with 7 bases between. The CDR3 sequence is CASSDRANQPQHF. The CDR3 DNA is TGTGCCAGCAGTGATAGGGCAAATCAGCCCCAGCATTTT. Filled out from reference TRBV2 and TRBJ1-5, the complete variable domain reads EPEVTQTPSHQVTQMGQEVILRCVPISNHLYFYWYRQILGQKVEFLVSFYNNEISEKSEIFDDQFSVERPDGSNFTLKIRSTKLEDSAMYFCASSDRANQPQHFGDGTRLSIL.

This sequence joins TRBV6-1 and TRBJ2-1, with D uncertain. The CDR3 has 11 amino acids. The germline V gene encodes CDR1 MNHNS and CDR2 SASEGT. Trimming shortened V by 7 bases and J by 4 bases, and 5 bases separated the two germline ends. The CDR3 nucleotides read TGTGCCAGCAACCAATACAATGAGCAGTTCTTC. Protein: CASNQYNEQFF.

The chain has TRBV15 and TRBJ1-2, with D hard to call. In germline, CDR1 is LNHNV, CDR2 YYDKDF (reference sequence). The CDR3 is 16 amino acids. V lost 0 bases, J lost 7 bases, and 18 bases lay in between. As DNA, the CDR3 is TGTGCCACCAGCAGAGAGGCCTTGGAGAGGGAAAGTGGCTACACCTTC. This translates into CATSREALERESGYTF. Drawing the rest from reference TRBV15 and TRBJ1-2, the complete variable domain is DAMVIQNPRYQVTQFGKPVTLSCSQTLNHNVMYWYQQKSSQAPKLLFHYYDKDFNNEADTPDNFQSRRPNTSFCFLDIRSPGLGDTAMYLCATSREALERESGYTFGSGTRLTVV.